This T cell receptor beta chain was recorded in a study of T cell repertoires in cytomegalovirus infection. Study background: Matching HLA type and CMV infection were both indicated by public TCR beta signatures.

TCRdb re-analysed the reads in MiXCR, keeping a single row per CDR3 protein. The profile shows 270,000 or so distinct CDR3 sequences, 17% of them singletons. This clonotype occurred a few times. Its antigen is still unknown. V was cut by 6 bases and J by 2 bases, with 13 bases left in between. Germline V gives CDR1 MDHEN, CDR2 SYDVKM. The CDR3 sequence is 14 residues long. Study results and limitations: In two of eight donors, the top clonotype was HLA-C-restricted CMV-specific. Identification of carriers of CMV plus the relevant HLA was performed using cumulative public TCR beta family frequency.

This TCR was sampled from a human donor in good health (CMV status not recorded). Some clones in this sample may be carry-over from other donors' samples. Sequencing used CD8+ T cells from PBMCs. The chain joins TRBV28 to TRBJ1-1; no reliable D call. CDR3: CASSPMDFNTEAFF. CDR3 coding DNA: TGTGCCAGCAGCCCAATGGATTTTAACACTGAAGCTTTCTTT.